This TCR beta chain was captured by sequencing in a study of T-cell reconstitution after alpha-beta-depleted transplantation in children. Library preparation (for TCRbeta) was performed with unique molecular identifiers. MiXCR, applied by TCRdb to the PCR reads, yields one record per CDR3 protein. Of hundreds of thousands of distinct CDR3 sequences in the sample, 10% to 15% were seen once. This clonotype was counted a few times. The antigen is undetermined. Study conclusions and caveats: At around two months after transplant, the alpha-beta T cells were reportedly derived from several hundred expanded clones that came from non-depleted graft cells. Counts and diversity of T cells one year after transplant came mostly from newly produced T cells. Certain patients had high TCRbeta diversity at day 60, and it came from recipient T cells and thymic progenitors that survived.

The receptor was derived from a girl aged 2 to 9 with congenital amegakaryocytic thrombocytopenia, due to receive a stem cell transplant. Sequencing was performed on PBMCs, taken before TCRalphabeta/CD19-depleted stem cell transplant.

CDR3 sequence (DNA): TGTGCCAGCAGTTTTCTCGGGGCAAAATCCTACGAGCAGTACTTC. It yields the protein CASSFLGAKSYEQYF. The chain recombines TRBV28 with TRBJ2-7, with D tentatively TRBD1 or TRBD2 (5 bases each). V lost 3 bases and J 1 base, leaving 13 bases between the germline ends. Germline loops: CDR1 MDHEN, CDR2 SYDVKM. The CDR3 runs to 15 residues. Complete variable domain (other parts from reference TRBV28 and TRBJ2-7): DVKVTQSSRYLVKRTGEKVFLECVQDMDHENMFWYRQDPGLGLRLIYFSYDVKMKEKGDIPEGYSVSREKKERFSLILESASTNQTSMYLCASSFLGAKSYEQYFGPGTRLTVT.